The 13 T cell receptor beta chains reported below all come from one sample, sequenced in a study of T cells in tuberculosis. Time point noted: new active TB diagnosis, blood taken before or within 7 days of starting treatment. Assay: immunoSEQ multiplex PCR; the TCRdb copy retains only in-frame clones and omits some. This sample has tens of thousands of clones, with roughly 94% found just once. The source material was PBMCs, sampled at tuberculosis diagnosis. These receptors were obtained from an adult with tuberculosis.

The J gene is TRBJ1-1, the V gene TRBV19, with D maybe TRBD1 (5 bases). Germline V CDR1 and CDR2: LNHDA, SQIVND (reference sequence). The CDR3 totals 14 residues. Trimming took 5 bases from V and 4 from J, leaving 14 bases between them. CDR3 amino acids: CASSGGERGTEAFF. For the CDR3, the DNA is TGTGCCAGTAGTGGCGGCGAAAGGGGCACTGAAGCTTTCTTT.

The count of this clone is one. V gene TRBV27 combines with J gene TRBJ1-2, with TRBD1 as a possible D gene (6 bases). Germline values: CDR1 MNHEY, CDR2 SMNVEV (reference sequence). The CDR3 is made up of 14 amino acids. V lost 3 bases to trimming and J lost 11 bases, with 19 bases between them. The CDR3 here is CASSFSQGFRKYTF. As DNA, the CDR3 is TGTGCCAGCAGTTTCTCCCAGGGGTTCCGCAAATACACCTTC.

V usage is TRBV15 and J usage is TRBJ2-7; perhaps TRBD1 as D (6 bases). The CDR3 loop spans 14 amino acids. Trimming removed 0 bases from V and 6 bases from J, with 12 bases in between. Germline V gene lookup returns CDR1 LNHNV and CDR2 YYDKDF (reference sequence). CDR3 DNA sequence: TGTGCCACCAGCAGAGATCTGGGGGCCGGCGAGCAGTACTTC. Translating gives CATSRDLGAGEQYF. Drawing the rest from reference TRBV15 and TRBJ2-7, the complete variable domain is DAMVIQNPRYQVTQFGKPVTLSCSQTLNHNVMYWYQQKSSQAPKLLFHYYDKDFNNEADTPDNFQSRRPNTSFCFLDIRSPGLGDTAMYLCATSRDLGAGEQYFGPGTRLTVT.

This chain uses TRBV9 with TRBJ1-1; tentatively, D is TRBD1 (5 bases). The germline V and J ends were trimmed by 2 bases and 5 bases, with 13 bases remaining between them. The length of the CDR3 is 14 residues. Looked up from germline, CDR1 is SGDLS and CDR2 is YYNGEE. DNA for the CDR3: TGTGCCAGCAGCGTGGATCCGGGGGGGACTGAAGCTTTCTTT. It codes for CASSVDPGGTEAFF.

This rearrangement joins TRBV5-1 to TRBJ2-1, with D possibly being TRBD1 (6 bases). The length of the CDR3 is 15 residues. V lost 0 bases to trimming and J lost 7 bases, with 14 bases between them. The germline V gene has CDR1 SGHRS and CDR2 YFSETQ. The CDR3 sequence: CASSLATTGSNEQFF. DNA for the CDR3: TGCGCCAGCAGCTTGGCCACAACAGGGTCTAATGAGCAGTTCTTC.

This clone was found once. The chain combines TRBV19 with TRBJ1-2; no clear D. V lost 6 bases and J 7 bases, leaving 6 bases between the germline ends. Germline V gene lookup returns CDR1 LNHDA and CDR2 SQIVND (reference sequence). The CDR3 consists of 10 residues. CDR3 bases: TGTGCCAGTAGGGAGGCTGGCTACACCTTC. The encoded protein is CASREAGYTF.

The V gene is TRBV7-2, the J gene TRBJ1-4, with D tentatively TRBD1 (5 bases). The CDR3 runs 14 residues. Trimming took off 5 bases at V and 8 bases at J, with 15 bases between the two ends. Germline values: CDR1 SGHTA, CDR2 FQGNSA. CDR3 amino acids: CASSPKGLEEKLFF. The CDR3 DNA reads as TGTGCCAGCAGCCCGAAGGGGTTGGAGGAAAAACTGTTTTTT.

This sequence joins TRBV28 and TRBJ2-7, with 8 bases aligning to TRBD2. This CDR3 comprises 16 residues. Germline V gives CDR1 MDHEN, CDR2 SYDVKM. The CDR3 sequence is CASSDPGGVISYEQYF. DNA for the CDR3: TGTGCTTCCTCCGACCCGGGGGGGGTTATTTCCTACGAGCAGTACTTC.

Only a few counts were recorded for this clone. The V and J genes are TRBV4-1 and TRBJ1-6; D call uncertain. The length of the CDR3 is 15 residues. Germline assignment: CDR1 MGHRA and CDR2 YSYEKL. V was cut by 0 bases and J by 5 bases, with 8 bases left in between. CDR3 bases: TGCGCCAGCAGCCAAGAACGGGGAAATAATTCACCCCTCCACTTT. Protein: CASSQERGNNSPLHF.

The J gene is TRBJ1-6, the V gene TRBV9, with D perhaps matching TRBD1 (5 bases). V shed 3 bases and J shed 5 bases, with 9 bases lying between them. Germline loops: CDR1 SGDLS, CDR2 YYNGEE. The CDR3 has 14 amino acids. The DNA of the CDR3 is TGTGCCAGCAGCGCGACAGACAATAATTCACCCCTCCACTTT. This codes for CASSATDNNSPLHF.

For the CDR3, the DNA is TGTGCCAGCAGCCCAGGACTAGCGGGGAACGAGCAGTACTTC. Its translation is CASSPGLAGNEQYF. The chain is built from TRBV9 and TRBJ2-7; TRBD2 matches at 12 bases. With V trimmed by 4 bases and J by 5 bases, 4 bases remained unmatched. The CDR3 covers 14 residues. Germline CDR1 SGDLS, CDR2 YYNGEE. Variable domain in full (rest from reference TRBV9 and TRBJ2-7): DSGVTQTPKHLITATGQRVTLRCSPRSGDLSVYWYQQSLDQGLQFLIQYYNGEERAKGNILERFSAQQFPDLHSELNLSSLELGDSALYFCASSPGLAGNEQYFGPGTRLTVT.

CDR3 sequence reads: CASSLGGGQPQHF. The CDR3 DNA reads TGTGCCAGCAGCTTAGGGGGGGGTCAGCCCCAGCATTTT. The V gene is TRBV7-8, the J gene TRBJ1-5; perhaps TRBD1 as D (5 bases). CDR1 and CDR2 (germline): SGHVS, FQNEAQ. This CDR3 contains 13 residues. The ends were cut back, 1 base at V and 6 bases at J, with 7 bases in the middle.

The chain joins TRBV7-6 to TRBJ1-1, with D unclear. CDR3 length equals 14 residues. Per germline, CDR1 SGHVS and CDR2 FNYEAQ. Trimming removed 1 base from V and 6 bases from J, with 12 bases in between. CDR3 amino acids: CASSLVEDPAEAFF. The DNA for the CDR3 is TGTGCCAGCAGCTTAGTTGAGGATCCGGCTGAAGCTTTCTTT. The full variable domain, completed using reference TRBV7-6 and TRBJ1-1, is GAGVSQSPRYKVTKRGQDVALRCDPISGHVSLYWYRQALGQGPEFLTYFNYEAQQDKSGLPNDRFSAERPEGSISTLTIQRTEQRDSAMYRCASSLVEDPAEAFFGQGTRLTVV.